This TCR beta chain was obtained from a study of T cell repertoires in cytomegalovirus infection. Whole-study context: The study used recently identified HLA-C-restricted and well-studied HLA-B-restricted CMV epitopes.

TCRdb re-derived calls from the reads in MiXCR, one entry per CDR3 protein. The sample shows just over 450,000 distinct CDR3 sequences, roughly 42% of them seen only once. In this sample, this clonotype turned up a few times. Its cognate antigen is unknown. Trimming took off 7 bases at V and 3 bases at J, with 18 bases between the two ends. This CDR3 is built from 15 residues. V gene TRBV23-1 combines with J gene TRBJ1-1; unclear D gene. TRBV23-1 is given ORF status, its function remaining uncertain. This TCR was sampled from a human donor in good health (CMV status not recorded). Some clones in this sample may be carry-over from other donors' samples. The sample in question was cultured PBMCs, obtained from culture after CMV antigen stimulation. As DNA, the CDR3 is TGCGCCAGCACCGACCTACCGGGTGCGGACACTGAAGCTTTCTTT. Translating it yields CASTDLPGADTEAFF.